This TCR beta chain appears in the sequencing data of a study of metastatic and nonmetastatic thyroid tumors. Study-level results: Across blood and tumor, TCR beta diversity in malignant thyroid tumors was reportedly significantly higher than in benign nodules.

Original processing notes: Building a distant-metastasis classifier for papillary thyroid cancer drew on CDR3 differences across clinicopathological groups. TCRdb re-called clones via MiXCR from the PCR reads. The V and J calls here are based on TCRdb, not the publication. The sample includes roughly 27,000 clones, roughly a quarter seen only once; the top ten take about 14%. This clone was found many times. The antigen is unknown. The entire patient cohort was treatment-naive prior to thyroid surgery. CDR3 size: 14 residues. V dropped 4 bases and J dropped 7; count of bases not matched to a gene: 10. Germline values: CDR1 SGHNT, CDR2 YYREEE (reference sequence).

This receptor was obtained from a female donor with papillary thyroid cancer or a benign thyroid nodule (not recorded which). Some clones in this sample may be carry-over from other donors' samples. Material for sequencing was blood. The genes are TRBV5-4 and TRBJ1-2; the match to TRBD1 covers 7 bases. DNA of the CDR3: TGTGCCAGCAGCGCCAGGGGGGGCGCCGGTGGCTACACCTTC. This translates into CASSARGGAGGYTF.